This TCR beta chain was obtained from a study of post-analysis software for immune sequencing data. A word on this clonotype: The antigen is unknown.

Overall study results and limits: Diversity measured as normalized Chao1 was significantly lower in multiple sclerosis patients than in controls.

cDNA libraries for TCR beta contained unique molecular identifiers. TCRdb re-called the PCR reads through MiXCR, storing one row per CDR3 protein. Found here are hundreds of thousands of distinct CDR3 sequences, roughly 50% of them singletons; the top ten hold 4% to 5.5%. The source material was blood. This TCR was sampled from a girl aged 5-17 years with multiple sclerosis.

CDR3 sequence reads: CASSLGMRGSTDTQYF. The CDR3, as DNA: TGTGCCAGCAGCTTAGGTATGAGGGGCAGCACAGATACGCAGTATTTT. This chain uses TRBV7-3 with TRBJ2-3; D possibly matches TRBD1 or TRBD2 (5 bases each). This CDR3 is built from 16 residues. The germline V gene encodes CDR1 SGHTA and CDR2 FQGTGA. Trimming took 2 bases from V and 0 from J, leaving 12 bases between them.